The 13 T cell receptor beta chains below were found in one sample sequenced in a study of T cells in Graves' hyperthyroidism and ophthalmopathy. Template material for amplifying TCR beta CDR3 regions consisted of RNA transcripts. HTBI primers were used for first-round RT-PCR of the TCR CDR3. TCRdb ran MiXCR on the multiplex PCR reads and lists one entry per CDR3 protein. This sample yields roughly 290,000 distinct CDR3 sequences, of which 10% to 15% are seen a single time; almost 8% belongs to the top ten. Sequencing input: blood. These receptor sequences come from a woman between 25 and 40 years old with Graves' hyperthyroidism that later progressed to Graves' ophthalmopathy.

CDR3 region: CASSPLAGGRVNIQYF. CDR3 nucleotide sequence: TGCGCCAGCAGCCCCCTAGCGGGAGGCCGGGTGAACATTCAGTACTTC. The chain couples TRBV5-1 to TRBJ2-4; 11 positions match TRBD2. This CDR3 region has 16 residues. V was pared by 4 bases and J by 7 bases, with 10 bases of the junction left unmatched. Germline V CDR1 and CDR2: SGHRS, YFSETQ.

There are many counts of this clonotype. This chain links TRBV27 with TRBJ1-1; D is possibly TRBD1 (6 bases). Trimming took off 5 bases at V and 4 bases at J, with 11 bases between the two ends. This CDR3 comprises 13 residues. Germline lookup yields CDR1 MNHEY and CDR2 SMNVEV (reference sequence). CDR3 amino acids: CASSVNRVTEAFF. The CDR3 nucleotides read TGTGCCAGCAGTGTAAACAGGGTCACTGAAGCTTTCTTT.

This clonotype came up many times. This chain's CDR3 is CSFLQGAEDTQYF. CDR3 nucleotide sequence: TGCAGCTTCCTACAGGGGGCTGAAGATACGCAGTATTTT. The rearrangement uses TRBV29-1 and TRBJ2-3; 9 bases map to TRBD1. Per germline, CDR1 SQVTM and CDR2 ANQGSEA. The CDR3 loop spans 13 amino acids. J gave up 5 bases and V 8 bases, and 8 bases lay outside the gene matches.

This clonotype was observed at least ten times. The chain uses TRBV11-2 and TRBJ2-1, with TRBD2 matching 8 bases. The CDR3 runs to 12 residues. The germline CDR1 and CDR2 sequences are SGHAT and FQNNGV. V trimming: 5 bases; J trimming: 8 bases; junction bases outside the gene matches: 2. This chain's CDR3 is CASSVAGYEQFF. As DNA, the CDR3 is TGTGCCAGCAGCGTAGCGGGATATGAGCAGTTCTTC.

The chain carries TRBV24-1 and TRBJ2-1, with 11 positions matching TRBD2. This CDR3 is built from 16 residues. V was pared by 6 bases and J by 5 bases, with 8 bases of the junction left unmatched. Per the germline V gene, CDR1 is KGHDR and CDR2 is SFDVKD. The DNA for the CDR3 is TGTGCCACCAGTACTACTAGCGGGAGAACAAACAATGAGCAGTTCTTC. Protein product: CATSTTSGRTNNEQFF.

This clonotype was counted at least ten times. The chain has TRBV11-2 and TRBJ1-4; no clear D gene. Trimming stripped 8 bases from V and 0 bases from J, with 10 bases between. The length of the CDR3 is 14 residues. CDR1 SGHAT and CDR2 FQNNGV come from the germline V gene. For the CDR3, the DNA is TGTGCCAGCTCCGGATTTGCAACTAATGAAAAACTGTTTTTT. This gives the protein CASSGFATNEKLFF.

This clonotype was observed many times. The rearrangement links TRBV11-2 to TRBJ2-1; D is ambiguous. Trimming shortened V by 0 bases and J by 9 bases, and 12 bases separated the two germline ends. The CDR3 runs to 14 residues. Germline values: CDR1 SGHAT, CDR2 FQNNGV. This CDR3 is CASSLDLGRPEQFF. The CDR3 DNA follows: TGTGCCAGCAGCTTAGATCTGGGCAGGCCTGAGCAGTTCTTC.

This clonotype has ten or more counts. The chain joins TRBV20-1 to TRBJ2-5, with TRBD2 matching 7 bases. Trimming cost V 6 bases and J 2 bases; bases outside gene matches: 9. Germline V lookup: CDR1 DFQATT, CDR2 SNEGSKA (reference sequence). The CDR3 length is 14 residues. CDR3 nucleotides: TGCAGTGCGGGGGGGGAGGCGCAACAAGAGACCCAGTACTTC. It specifies CSAGGEAQQETQYF.

The rearrangement links TRBV12-3 or TRBV12-4 to TRBJ1-3, with D hard to call. This CDR3 is built from 14 residues. V was cut by 6 bases and J by 4 bases, with 13 bases left in between. CDR3 residues: CASRFLQSGNTIYF. The CDR3 region has the DNA TGTGCCAGCAGGTTCCTTCAGTCCGGAAACACCATATATTTT.

The chain links TRBV7-3 to TRBJ2-5; the D gene could be TRBD1 or TRBD2 (5 bases each). The germline CDR1 and CDR2 sequences are SGHTA and FQGTGA. The CDR3 has 13 residues. Trimming shortened V by 5 bases and J by 7 bases, and 14 bases separated the two germline ends. The CDR3 DNA reads TGTGCCAGCAGCGTTACGGGAAGGGGGACCCAGTACTTC. Residues: CASSVTGRGTQYF.

This chain connects TRBV7-2 to TRBJ1-4; 8 nucleotides match TRBD1. The V and J ends lost 0 bases and 7 bases, in that order; junction bases with no gene match: 1. This CDR3 spans 14 amino acids. Germline-derived CDR1 and CDR2 are SGHTA and FQGNSA. CDR3: CASSLAGTGEKLFF. The DNA of the CDR3 is TGTGCCAGCAGCTTAGCGGGGACAGGTGAAAAACTGTTTTTT.

This clonotype was detected once. The chain joins TRBV7-9 to TRBJ2-3, with a tentative D call TRBD1 (6 bases). The ends were cut back, 7 bases at V and 0 bases at J, with 14 bases in the middle. This CDR3 is built from 15 residues. Looked up from germline, CDR1 is SEHNR and CDR2 is FQNEAQ (reference sequence). For the CDR3, the DNA is TGTGCCAGCAACAGGGTTCCTTCTAGCACAGATACGCAGTATTTT. Translated: CASNRVPSSTDTQYF.

The sample holds many counts of this clonotype. The chain recombines TRBV27 with TRBJ2-7; 8 bases are a match to TRBD2. Germline values: CDR1 MNHEY, CDR2 SMNVEV (reference sequence). V lost 2 bases to trimming and J lost 3 bases; unmatched junction nucleotides: 6. The CDR3 extends over 15 amino acids. In DNA form, the CDR3 reads TGTGCCAGCAGTTTAGGGGCGGGAGGAGTCTACGAGCAGTACTTC. Its protein is CASSLGAGGVYEQYF.